This T cell receptor beta chain was identified during a study of response to subunit inactivated influenza vaccine. MiXCR, run by TCRdb on the RT-PCR reads, gives a single entry per CDR3 protein. The table includes about 540,000 distinct CDR3 sequences, less than 25% detected once. This clonotype was detected only a few times. Per germline, CDR1 ENHRY and CDR2 SYGVKD. V gave up 6 bases and J gave up 7 bases; unmatched junction bases: 9. This CDR3 comprises 15 residues. This sample also belongs to another study, concerning T cells expressing NK-cell markers. That study adds: What made the TCR beta cDNA was 5'RACE template switching with UMIs.

This chain joins TRBV10-3 and TRBJ2-1; TRBD2 matches 10 bases. The sample consisted of CD4+ T cells sorted from PBMCs, taken 11 to 12 days after vaccination. The sequence was obtained from a man in his fifties or sixties who received an inactivated influenza vaccine. Written as DNA, the CDR3 is TGTGCCATCAGCGAAACTAGCGGGGCGACTAATGAGCAGTTCTTC. This codes for CAISETSGATNEQFF.